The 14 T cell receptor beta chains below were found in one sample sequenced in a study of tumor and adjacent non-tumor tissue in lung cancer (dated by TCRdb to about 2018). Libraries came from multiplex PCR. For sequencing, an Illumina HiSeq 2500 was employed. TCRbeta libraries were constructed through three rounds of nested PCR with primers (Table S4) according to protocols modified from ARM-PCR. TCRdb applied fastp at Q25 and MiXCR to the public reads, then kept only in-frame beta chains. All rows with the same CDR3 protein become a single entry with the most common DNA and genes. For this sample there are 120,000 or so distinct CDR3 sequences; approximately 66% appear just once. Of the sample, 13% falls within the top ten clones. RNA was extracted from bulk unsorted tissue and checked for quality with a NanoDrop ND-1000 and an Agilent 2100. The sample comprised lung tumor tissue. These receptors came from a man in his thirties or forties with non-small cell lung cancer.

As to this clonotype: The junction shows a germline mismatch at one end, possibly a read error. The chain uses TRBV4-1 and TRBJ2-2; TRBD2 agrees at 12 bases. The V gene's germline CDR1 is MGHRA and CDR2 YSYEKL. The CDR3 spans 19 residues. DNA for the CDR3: TGTGTCAGCAGCCGAGGACTAGCGGGGACCCTCCCTAACGCCGGGGAGCTGTTTTTT. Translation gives CVSSRGLAGTLPNAGELFF.

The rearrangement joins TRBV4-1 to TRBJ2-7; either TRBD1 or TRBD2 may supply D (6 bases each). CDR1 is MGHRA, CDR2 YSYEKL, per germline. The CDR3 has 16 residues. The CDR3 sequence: CTSSQDDTGQTYEQYF. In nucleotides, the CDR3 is TGCACTAGCAGCCAAGACGATACAGGACAGACCTACGAGCAGTACTTC.

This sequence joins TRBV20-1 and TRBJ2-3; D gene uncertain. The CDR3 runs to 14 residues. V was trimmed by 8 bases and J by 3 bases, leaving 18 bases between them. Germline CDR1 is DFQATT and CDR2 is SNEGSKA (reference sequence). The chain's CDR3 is CSTPPTWATDTQYF. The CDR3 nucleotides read TGCAGTACTCCCCCGACGTGGGCAACAGATACGCAGTATTTT.

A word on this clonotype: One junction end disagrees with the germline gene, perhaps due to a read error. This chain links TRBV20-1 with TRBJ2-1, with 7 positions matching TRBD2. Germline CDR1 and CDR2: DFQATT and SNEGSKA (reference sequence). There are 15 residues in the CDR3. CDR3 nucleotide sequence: TGCAGTGTCCTGACCGGTACTAGCGTTCTCCATGAGCGGTTCTTC. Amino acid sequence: CSVLTGTSVLHERFF.

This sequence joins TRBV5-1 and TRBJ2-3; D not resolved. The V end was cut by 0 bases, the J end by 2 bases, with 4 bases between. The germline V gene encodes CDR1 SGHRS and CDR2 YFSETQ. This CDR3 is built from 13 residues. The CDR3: CASSLGLTDTQYF. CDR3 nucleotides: TGCGCCAGCAGCTTGGGACTCACAGATACGCAGTATTTT.

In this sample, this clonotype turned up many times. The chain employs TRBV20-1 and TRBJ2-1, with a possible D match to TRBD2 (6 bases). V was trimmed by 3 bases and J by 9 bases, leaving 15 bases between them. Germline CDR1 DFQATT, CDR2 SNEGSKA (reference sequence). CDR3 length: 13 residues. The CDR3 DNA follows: TGCAGTGCTAGCAGCAGGACCGGGGGTGAGCAGTTCTTC. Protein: CSASSRTGGEQFF.

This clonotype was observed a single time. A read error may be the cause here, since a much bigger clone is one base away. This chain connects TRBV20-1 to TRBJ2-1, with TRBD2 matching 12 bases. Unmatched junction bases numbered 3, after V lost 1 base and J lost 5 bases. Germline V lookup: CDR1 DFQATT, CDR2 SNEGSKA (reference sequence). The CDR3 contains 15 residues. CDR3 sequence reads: CSARGPSGGDNEQFF. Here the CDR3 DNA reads TGCAGTGCTAGAGGTCCTAGCGGGGGGGACAATGAGCAGTTCTTC.

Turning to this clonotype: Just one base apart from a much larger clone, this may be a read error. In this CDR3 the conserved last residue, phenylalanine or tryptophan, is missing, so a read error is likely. As DNA, the CDR3 is TGTGCCAGCAGCTTATACAGGGGGCTCAATCAGCCCCAGCATTCT. Translation: CASSLYRGLNQPQHS. The rearrangement joins TRBV7-8 to TRBJ1-5, with TRBD1 identical over 9 bases. Germline CDR1 SGHVS, CDR2 FQNEAQ. V trimming: 2 bases; J trimming: 3 bases; junction bases outside the gene matches: 2. There are 15 residues in the CDR3.

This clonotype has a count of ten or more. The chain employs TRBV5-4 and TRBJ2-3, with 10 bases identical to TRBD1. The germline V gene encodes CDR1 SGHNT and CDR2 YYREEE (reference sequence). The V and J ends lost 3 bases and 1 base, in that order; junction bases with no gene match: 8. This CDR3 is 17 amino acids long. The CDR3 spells CASSSPGTGDGTDTQYF. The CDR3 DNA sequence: TGTGCCAGCAGCTCTCCCGGGACAGGGGATGGCACAGATACGCAGTATTTT. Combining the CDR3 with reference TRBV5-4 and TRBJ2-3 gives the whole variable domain ETGVTQSPTHLIKTRGQQVTLRCSSQSGHNTVSWYQQALGQGPQFIFQYYREEENGRGNFPPRFSGLQFPNYSSELNVNALELDDSALYLCASSSPGTGDGTDTQYFGPGTRLTVL.

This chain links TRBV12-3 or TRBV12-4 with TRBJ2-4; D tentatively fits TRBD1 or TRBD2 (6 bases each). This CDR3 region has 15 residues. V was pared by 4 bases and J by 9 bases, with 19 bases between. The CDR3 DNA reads TGTGCCAGCAGTTCCTCCGAGGGGGGCAAGGGCATTCAGTACTTC. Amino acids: CASSSSEGGKGIQYF.

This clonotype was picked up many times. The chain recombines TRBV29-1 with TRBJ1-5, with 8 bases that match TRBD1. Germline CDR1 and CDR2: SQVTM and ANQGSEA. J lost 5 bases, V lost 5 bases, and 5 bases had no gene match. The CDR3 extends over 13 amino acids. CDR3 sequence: CSVSTGEYQPQHF. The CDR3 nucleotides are TGCAGCGTTTCGACAGGGGAATATCAGCCCCAGCATTTT.

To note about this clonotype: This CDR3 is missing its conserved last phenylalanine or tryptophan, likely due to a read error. The CDR3 nucleotides read TGTGCCAGCAGCCGCGGACAGGATACCCATCAGCCCCAGCATCTT. Its translation is CASSRGQDTHQPQHL. J is TRBJ1-5 and V is TRBV6-2 or TRBV6-3; TRBD1 matches 7 bases. The CDR3 has 15 amino acids. Germline-derived CDR1 and CDR2 are MNHEY and SVGEGT. J gave up 5 bases and V 6 bases, and 10 bases lay outside the gene matches.

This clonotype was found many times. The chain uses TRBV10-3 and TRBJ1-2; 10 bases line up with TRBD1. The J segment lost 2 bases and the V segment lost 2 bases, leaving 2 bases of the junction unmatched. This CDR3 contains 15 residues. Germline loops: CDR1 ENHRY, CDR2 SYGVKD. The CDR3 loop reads CAISERQGANYGYTF. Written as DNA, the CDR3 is TGTGCCATCAGTGAGAGACAGGGGGCAAACTATGGCTACACCTTC.

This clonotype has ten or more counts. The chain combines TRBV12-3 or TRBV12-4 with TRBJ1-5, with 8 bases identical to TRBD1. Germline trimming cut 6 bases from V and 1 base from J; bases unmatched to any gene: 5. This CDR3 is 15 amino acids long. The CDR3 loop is CASSGDRGSNQPQHF. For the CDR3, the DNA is TGTGCCAGCAGCGGTGACAGGGGCAGCAATCAGCCCCAGCATTTT.